These T cell receptor beta chains were read from a single sample in a study of blood T cell repertoires in COVID-19. Only in-frame clones appear in the TCRdb table, and some are missing; sequencing was by immunoSEQ multiplex PCR. The sample has about 69,000 clones, about 81% seen once. The sequenced material came from peripheral blood. These receptors were collected from a human donor in a cohort sampled during active COVID-19. Each CDR3 is given with its conserved first and last residue. D genes are given only for firm matches. Rows may omit the clone size; those that give it use once, few, many or a size class.

CDR3 DNA	CDR3 protein	J gene	D gene	V gene	clone size	CDR3 length
TGTGCCAGCAGTTTGCACAGGGCCCTTGGGGGCTACACCTTC	CASSLHRALGGYTF	TRBJ1-2	-	TRBV6-5	-	14
TGTGCCAGCAACGAGGACAGGGCCTACGAGCAGTACTTC	CASNEDRAYEQYF	TRBJ2-7	TRBD1	TRBV2	-	13
TGTGCCAGCAGCACACAACGGGACAGAAATGGAAACACCATATATTTT	CASSTQRDRNGNTIYF	TRBJ1-3	TRBD1	TRBV9	-	16
TGTGCCAGCAGTCCTCGGACAGGGGGCTTTCAGCCCCAGCATTTT	CASSPRTGGFQPQHF	TRBJ1-5	TRBD1	TRBV28	-	15
TGTGCCAGCTCACCGGGGGAGGACACTGAAGCTTTCTTT	CASSPGEDTEAFF	TRBJ1-1	-	TRBV18	-	13
TGTGCCACCAGCGGCGACATCGGTAATGAAAAACTGTTTTTT	CATSGDIGNEKLFF	TRBJ1-4	-	TRBV15	once	14
TGTGCCACCGACAGGTGGGGGCGGAATGAGCAGTTCTTC	CATDRWGRNEQFF	TRBJ2-1	-	TRBV12-3/TRBV12-4	-	13
TGTGCCAGCAACGATGGAGGGGGGGTCTGGGGCTACACCTTC	CASNDGGGVWGYTF	TRBJ1-2	-	TRBV6-6	-	14
TGTGCCAGTAGTTCCGGGACAGGGTTCGGCTACACCTTC	CASSSGTGFGYTF	TRBJ1-2	TRBD1	TRBV19	few	13
TGTGCCAGCAGTGGGCCCAAAACCGGAACTAGGGTGGTAGAGGTCTACGAGCAGTACTTC	CASSGPKTGTRVVEVYEQYF	TRBJ2-7	-	TRBV2	-	20
TGTGCCAGCAGGGCGCCGGGTAGCGGGGGATACACCGGGGAGCTGTTTTTT	CASRAPGSGGYTGELFF	TRBJ2-2	TRBD2	TRBV5-4	once	17
TGTGCCAGTCAGCGGTGGGGAAACATTCAGTACTTC	CASQRWGNIQYF	TRBJ2-4	-	TRBV28	-	12
TGCGCCAGCAGCCCCGAGAGCTCTGGAAACACCATATATTTT	CASSPESSGNTIYF	TRBJ1-3	-	TRBV5-1	-	14
TGTGCCAGCAGCTTCCCCCTCGGTCGGGCTTTCTTT	CASSFPLGRAFF	TRBJ1-1	-	TRBV5-4	-	12
TGCGCCAGCAGCCCCGGACAGTTTGGGGACACTGAAGCTTTCTTT	CASSPGQFGDTEAFF	TRBJ1-1	-	TRBV5-1	-	15
TGTGCCAGCAGCCTCCGGGACAGGGGAATACATGAGCAGTTCTTC	CASSLRDRGIHEQFF	TRBJ2-1	TRBD1	TRBV7-8	-	15
TGTGCCAGCAGCTCCAGGGGCCTCTCCTACAATGAGCAGTTCTTC	CASSSRGLSYNEQFF	TRBJ2-1	-	TRBV9	-	15
TGTGCCAGTAACCGGTACAGGGGGCACTCACCCCTCCACTTT	CASNRYRGHSPLHF	TRBJ1-6	TRBD1	TRBV19	-	14
TGTGCCAGCAGCGTACTCAACAGCTATGGCTACACCTTC	CASSVLNSYGYTF	TRBJ1-2	-	TRBV9	-	13
TGTGCCAGCAGCCTGGGGGCGACTGAAGCTTTCTTT	CASSLGATEAFF	TRBJ1-1	-	TRBV12-3/TRBV12-4	-	12
TGTGCCAGCCGTCGGGGGATGGCCGGGGAGCTGTTTTTT	CASRRGMAGELFF	TRBJ2-2	-	TRBV2	-	13
TGTGCCAGCAGCCAGACAGGGGTCGGTGAAAAACTGTTTTTT	CASSQTGVGEKLFF	TRBJ1-4	TRBD1	TRBV3-1/TRBV3-2	-	14
TGTGCCAGCAGCAGCGGGACAGGACACCCGAATAGCAATCAGCCCCAGCATTTT	CASSSGTGHPNSNQPQHF	TRBJ1-5	TRBD1	TRBV11-2	-	18
TGTGCCAGCATCCAGGGCCCGAACACTGAAGCTTTCTTT	CASIQGPNTEAFF	TRBJ1-1	-	TRBV7-8	-	13
TGTGCCAGCAGCCTCTCCGGCGGTTCCTACGAGCAGTACTTC	CASSLSGGSYEQYF	TRBJ2-7	-	TRBV7-3	-	14
TGTGCCAGCACTCTAGCGGGGGGGCGGGAGACCCAGTACTTC	CASTLAGGRETQYF	TRBJ2-5	TRBD2	TRBV6-6	-	14
TGTGCCAGCTCACAGGTCCCAGGGACCTACGAGCAGTACTTC	CASSQVPGTYEQYF	TRBJ2-7	-	TRBV18	-	14
TGCGCCAGCAGCCCCCAGGATATTTCCTACAATGAGCAGTTCTTC	CASSPQDISYNEQFF	TRBJ2-1	-	TRBV5-1	-	15
TGTGCCAGTGGGTTCAGGGATCGAGAGACCCAGTACTTC	CASGFRDRETQYF	TRBJ2-5	-	TRBV19	-	13
TGTGCCACGCCGAGGCACGCCCCCTATTCGAACACCGGGGAGCTGTTTTTT	CATPRHAPYSNTGELFF	TRBJ2-2	-	TRBV19	-	17
TGCGCCAGCAGCTTGGCTATAGCGGGGAATGAAAAACTGTTTTTT	CASSLAIAGNEKLFF	TRBJ1-4	-	TRBV5-1	-	15
TGTGCCAGCAGCCAAGTCGGGGGGGCGAGGAGTAACACCATATATTTT	CASSQVGGARSNTIYF	TRBJ1-3	-	TRBV3-1/TRBV3-2	-	16
TGTGCCAGCAGCCTATCAGGGAGGGATCAGCCCCAGCATTTT	CASSLSGRDQPQHF	TRBJ1-5	-	TRBV3-1/TRBV3-2	-	14
TGTGCCAGCAGCCAAGCCGGGACTAGCGGGGTAGAGACCCAGTACTTC	CASSQAGTSGVETQYF	TRBJ2-5	TRBD2	TRBV3-1/TRBV3-2	-	16
TGTGCCAGCAGCTTGGCCAAAGCTGGGGGCCCTCTCTCTGGGGCCAACGTCCTGACTTTC	CASSLAKAGGPLSGANVLTF	TRBJ2-6	-	TRBV5-4	-	20
TGTGCCAGCAGAGCCTTCGGGGGCACTGAAGCTTTCTTT	CASRAFGGTEAFF	TRBJ1-1	-	TRBV3-1/TRBV3-2	-	13
TGTGCCAGCAGTGCGGGGTCGGGGGCCAACGTCCTGACTTTC	CASSAGSGANVLTF	TRBJ2-6	-	TRBV6-4	-	14
TGTGCCAGCAGTTCTGGGGGCAACACTGAAGCTTTCTTT	CASSSGGNTEAFF	TRBJ1-1	-	TRBV6-5	-	13
TGCGCCAGCAGCTTAGAGGGCACTGAAGCTTTCTTT	CASSLEGTEAFF	TRBJ1-1	-	TRBV5-1	-	12
TGTGCCACCAGATCTGTTGAGCGGGGGACCTCCTACGAGCAGTACTTC	CATRSVERGTSYEQYF	TRBJ2-7	TRBD2	TRBV24-1	-	16
TGTGCCAGCAGCCCAGGGGCCTCACCGTATGGCTACACCTTC	CASSPGASPYGYTF	TRBJ1-2	-	TRBV7-6	-	14
TGTGCCAGCTCACCCCGGTCCCGTGAAAAACTGTTTTTT	CASSPRSREKLFF	TRBJ1-4	-	TRBV18	-	13
TGTGCCAGCAGTCCCAGGGGGTCGGGAGAGCAGTACTTC	CASSPRGSGEQYF	TRBJ2-7	TRBD1	TRBV12-3/TRBV12-4	-	13
TGTGCCAGCAGCTTATCTCCGAGCGGAGAAGCTTTCTTT	CASSLSPSGEAFF	TRBJ1-1	-	TRBV7-9	once	13
TGTGCCAGCAGCTTAGATTCTGCGGCATCCAAGGATGGCTACACCTTC	CASSLDSAASKDGYTF	TRBJ1-2	-	TRBV11-2	-	16
TGCGCCAGCAGCTTGTCCCGGGAAAAACTGTTTTTT	CASSLSREKLFF	TRBJ1-4	-	TRBV5-1	once	12
TGTGCCATCAGTGGGGCTAGGGGCGCGAACACTGAAGCTTTCTTT	CAISGARGANTEAFF	TRBJ1-1	-	TRBV10-3	-	15
TGTGCCAGCAGTTTAGCGGGGGGACGCGATACGCAGTATTTT	CASSLAGGRDTQYF	TRBJ2-3	TRBD2	TRBV28	-	14
TGTGCCAGCACCATTAGGACAGGGGGCTATGGCTACACCTTC	CASTIRTGGYGYTF	TRBJ1-2	TRBD1	TRBV6-5	-	14
TGTGCCAGCAGTGGAGACAGGGGTAGCAATCAGCCCCAGCATTTT	CASSGDRGSNQPQHF	TRBJ1-5	TRBD1	TRBV2	-	15